These 32 T cell receptor beta chains were sequenced from one sample in a study of T cells in Graves' hyperthyroidism and ophthalmopathy. There were TCR beta CDR3 regions amplified from RNA transcripts. With the HTBI primer set, the TCR CDR3 went through a first round of RT-PCR. TCRdb analysed the multiplex PCR reads with MiXCR anew, one entry per CDR3 protein. Altogether 550,000 to 650,000 distinct CDR3 sequences are present, roughly 14% being singletons, with the ten largest covering almost 6%. The sequenced material came from blood. The receptors originated from a woman aged 25 to 39 with Graves' hyperthyroidism that later progressed to Graves' ophthalmopathy.

This clonotype was counted at least ten times. V gene TRBV6-5 combines with J gene TRBJ2-2; D is perhaps TRBD1 or TRBD2 (6 bases each). Germline V gene sequence: CDR1 MNHEY, CDR2 SVGAGI. V was pared by 0 bases and J by 6 bases, with 20 bases between. This CDR3 has 18 amino acids. Written as DNA, the CDR3 is TGTGCCAGCAGTTACTCGGAGGGGCACGACAGGAGGTCCGGGGAGCTGTTTTTT. Translated, it gives CASSYSEGHDRRSGELFF.

The V call is TRBV20-1, the J call TRBJ2-3, with D perhaps TRBD2 (5 bases). Trimming cost V 6 bases and J 6 bases, with 19 bases left between them. This CDR3 is built from 14 residues. Germline CDR1 is DFQATT and CDR2 is SNEGSKA (reference sequence). CDR3 region: CSAARWGSEDTQYF. CDR3 coding DNA: TGCAGTGCCGCCCGGTGGGGTAGCGAGGATACGCAGTATTTT.

This clonotype occurred many times. The chain joins TRBV20-1 to TRBJ2-3; TRBD2 agrees at 8 bases. Germline CDR1 is DFQATT and CDR2 is SNEGSKA (reference sequence). The CDR3 is made up of 12 amino acids. J gave up 4 bases and V 6 bases, and 3 bases lay outside the gene matches. The CDR3 sequence: CSAWRGADTQYF. In nucleotides, the CDR3 is TGCAGTGCCTGGCGGGGGGCAGATACGCAGTATTTT.

This clonotype was seen at least ten times. This chain uses TRBV30 with TRBJ1-2; D perhaps matches TRBD1 (5 bases). Trimming removed 0 bases at V and 6 bases at J, with 5 bases between. CDR3 length: 11 amino acids. Germline values: CDR1 GTSNPN, CDR2 SVGIG (reference sequence). The CDR3 loop is CAWSVDNGYTF. Here the CDR3 DNA reads TGTGCCTGGAGTGTGGACAATGGCTACACCTTC.

This clonotype has a count of ten or more. The chain carries TRBV10-3 and TRBJ2-1; 8 nucleotides align to TRBD2. This CDR3 has 15 residues. J gave up 11 bases and V 9 bases, and 18 bases lay outside the gene matches. CDR1 ENHRY and CDR2 SYGVKD come from the germline V gene. The CDR3, as DNA: TGTGCCATAAGGCAACCGGGACTAGGCCCGGCAAAGCAGTTCTTC. Its protein is CAIRQPGLGPAKQFF.

This sequence joins TRBV19 and TRBJ1-5; possible D gene TRBD1, 5 bases. The V gene's germline CDR1 is LNHDA and CDR2 SQIVND (reference sequence). Deletions cut 5 bases from V and 6 bases from J, with 11 bases between. The CDR3 is made up of 13 amino acids. The CDR3 spells CASSQQVAQPQHF. In DNA, the CDR3 is TGTGCCAGTAGTCAACAGGTGGCTCAGCCCCAGCATTTT.

The table lists this clonotype with many counts. The rearrangement joins TRBV19 to TRBJ1-1, with 8 bases matching TRBD1. CDR1 and CDR2 from the germline V gene are LNHDA and SQIVND (reference sequence). The junction had 10 bases not matched to a gene; V was cut back by 3 bases and J by 1 base. The CDR3 contains 17 residues. The DNA of the CDR3 is TGTGCCAGTAGTATGTACCTCCGGGACAGGACGAACACTGAAGCTTTCTTT. Translating it yields CASSMYLRDRTNTEAFF.

The sample holds many counts of this clonotype. The CDR3 bases are TGCGCCAGCCGTTCGACAGGGGACTCCGGGGAGCTGTTTTTT. Translating gives CASRSTGDSGELFF. The V and J genes are TRBV5-1 and TRBJ2-2; 8 nucleotides match TRBD1. This CDR3 is 14 amino acids long. Germline V CDR1 and CDR2: SGHRS, YFSETQ. Germline trimming cut 7 bases from V and 6 bases from J; bases unmatched to any gene: 8.

This clonotype was counted ten times or more. This chain joins TRBV20-1 and TRBJ1-1, with D unclear. The CDR3 length is 14 residues. Trimming took off 0 bases at V and 1 base at J, with 9 bases between the two ends. Germline V gives CDR1 DFQATT, CDR2 SNEGSKA (reference sequence). The CDR3 region has the DNA TGCAGTGCTAGAGATCAGCTTAGGAACACTGAAGCTTTCTTT. Translating gives CSARDQLRNTEAFF.

This clonotype showed up many times. This chain joins TRBV24-1 and TRBJ1-1, with D unclear. V shed 2 bases and J shed 6 bases, with 12 bases lying between them. The CDR3 totals 14 residues. CDR1 is KGHDR and CDR2 is SFDVKD in the germline V gene. The DNA for the CDR3 is TGTGCCACCAGTGATTCGAGGGCAACGGCTGAAGCTTTCTTT. Translation gives CATSDSRATAEAFF.

This clonotype has ten or more counts. The genes are TRBV20-1 and TRBJ2-7, with unresolved D. Per germline, CDR1 DFQATT and CDR2 SNEGSKA (reference sequence). The CDR3 has 13 residues. V lost 1 base and J lost 0, with 7 bases in between. CDR3 sequence (DNA): TGCAGTGCTAGAGGGCCGTACTCCTACGAGCAGTACTTC. Its protein product is CSARGPYSYEQYF.

This clonotype was seen repeatedly, ten times or more. V and J are TRBV27 and TRBJ1-1; no reliable D call. Germline CDR1 MNHEY, CDR2 SMNVEV (reference sequence). The CDR3 is made up of 16 amino acids. V was pared by 7 bases and J by 4 bases, with 22 bases between. The CDR3 region is CASTTLPISGGTEAFF. The DNA for the CDR3 is TGTGCCAGCACCACCCTACCGATCTCCGGAGGCACTGAAGCTTTCTTT.

This clonotype was detected ten times or more. This rearrangement joins TRBV30 to TRBJ1-2; D is possibly TRBD1 (5 bases). Germline V gives CDR1 GTSNPN, CDR2 SVGIG (reference sequence). The CDR3 sequence is 11 residues long. Trimming stripped 2 bases from V and 7 bases from J, with 8 bases between. The CDR3 sequence is CAWSRGAGYTF. Written as DNA, the CDR3 is TGTGCCTGGAGTCGAGGGGCTGGCTACACCTTC.

V is TRBV6-5 and J is TRBJ1-5; no clear D gene. The CDR3 contains 14 residues. The V end lost 2 bases, the J end lost 2 bases, and 7 bases lay between the germline ends. In germline, CDR1 is MNHEY, CDR2 SVGAGI. The CDR3 DNA is TGTGCCAGCAGTTACGCCGGAGGCAATCAGCCCCAGCATTTT. It codes for CASSYAGGNQPQHF.

This clonotype was seen at least ten times. CDR3 nucleotide sequence: TGTGCCACCAGTGACCCAGGGGGTCAGCCCCAGCATTTT. It codes for CATSDPGGQPQHF. The genes are TRBV24-1 and TRBJ1-5; 7 bases are shared with TRBD1. V was clipped by 4 bases and J by 6 bases; unmatched bases: 2. CDR3 length: 13 amino acids. The germline V gene encodes CDR1 KGHDR and CDR2 SFDVKD.

The chain recombines TRBV30 with TRBJ1-2; D not resolved. Germline lookup yields CDR1 GTSNPN and CDR2 SVGIG (reference sequence). Trimming removed 5 bases at V and 8 bases at J, with 27 bases between. This CDR3 contains 16 residues. CDR3 in DNA: TGTGCCTGGGCGCTATCGGCAGATCCGACCTATCTCGGCTACACCTTC. Translated, it gives CAWALSADPTYLGYTF. Supplemented by reference TRBV30 and TRBJ1-2, the full variable domain reads SQTIHQWPATLVQPVGSPLSLECTVEGTSNPNLYWYRQAAGRGLQLLFYSVGIGQISSEVPQNLSASRPQDRQFILSSKKLLLSDSGFYLCAWALSADPTYLGYTFGSGTRLTVV.

The table lists this clonotype with many counts. The chain has TRBV2 and TRBJ1-4; a weak D match, TRBD1 (5 bases). This CDR3 spans 15 amino acids. The ends were cut back, 4 bases at V and 0 bases at J, with 9 bases in the middle. The V gene's germline CDR1 is SNHLY and CDR2 FYNNEI. CDR3 coding DNA: TGTGCCAGCAGTGGGCAGGGTTCAACTAATGAAAAACTGTTTTTT. It specifies CASSGQGSTNEKLFF.

This clonotype was picked up many times. The V call is TRBV20-1, the J call TRBJ2-7, with 15 bases fitting TRBD2. Germline V gene data show CDR1 as DFQATT and CDR2 as SNEGSKA (reference sequence). This CDR3 spans 15 amino acids. J lost 4 bases, V lost 4 bases, and 5 bases had no gene match. The CDR3 protein is CSAKPGLAGGYEQYF. The CDR3, as DNA: TGCAGTGCTAAGCCTGGACTAGCGGGAGGGTACGAGCAGTACTTC.

V is TRBV20-1 and J is TRBJ1-2; D unresolved. V gave up 0 bases and J gave up 6 bases, with 5 bases separating them. This CDR3 region has 11 residues. CDR1 and CDR2 from the germline V gene are DFQATT and SNEGSKA (reference sequence). DNA for the CDR3: TGCAGTGCTAGAGATTTCCATGGCTACACCTTC. Protein product: CSARDFHGYTF.

This clonotype was found a few times. The chain employs TRBV19 and TRBJ2-6; no clear D. Germline CDR1 is LNHDA and CDR2 is SQIVND (reference sequence). This CDR3 is built from 14 residues. Trimming pared 4 bases from V and 10 bases from J, leaving 14 bases between. CDR3 in DNA: TGTGCCAGTAGTAAGACCCAGTTACCGAACGTCCTGACTTTC. Translation: CASSKTQLPNVLTF.

This clonotype was counted between two and nine times. A much larger clonotype is one base distant, so this may be a read error. The rearrangement uses TRBV12-3 or TRBV12-4 and TRBJ1-5; TRBD1 is a possible D gene (6 bases). The CDR3 has 13 residues. The CDR3 DNA reads TGTGCCAGCAAAGGACAGCCTAATGAGCCCCAGCGTTTT. Its protein is CASKGQPNEPQRF.

This clonotype has a count of ten or more. J is TRBJ2-1 and V is TRBV28, with D perhaps matching TRBD2 (7 bases). The germline V and J ends were trimmed by 7 bases and 8 bases, with 15 bases remaining between them. The CDR3 consists of 13 residues. From germline, CDR1 is MDHEN and CDR2 SYDVKM. The CDR3 bases are TGTGCCAGCACTTCAACAGGGAGGGATGAGCAGTTCTTC. This encodes CASTSTGRDEQFF. Together with reference TRBV28 and TRBJ2-1, the CDR3 gives the full variable domain: DVKVTQSSRYLVKRTGEKVFLECVQDMDHENMFWYRQDPGLGLRLIYFSYDVKMKEKGDIPEGYSVSREKKERFSLILESASTNQTSMYLCASTSTGRDEQFFGPGTRLTVL.

This clonotype has at least ten counts. V usage is TRBV28 and J usage is TRBJ2-1; the D is unclear. The CDR3 contains 14 residues. Germline CDR1 is MDHEN and CDR2 is SYDVKM. Trimming removed 2 bases from V and 6 bases from J, with 11 bases in between. In nucleotides, the CDR3 is TGTGCCAGCAGTTTACTAGTAGGGCTCAATGAGCAGTTCTTC. The encoded protein is CASSLLVGLNEQFF.

This clonotype was detected many times. The J gene is TRBJ2-5, the V gene TRBV29-1, with D perhaps matching TRBD2 (6 bases). In germline, CDR1 is SQVTM, CDR2 ANQGSEA. The CDR3 runs 16 residues. Deletions cut 6 bases from V and 4 bases from J, with 24 bases between. The CDR3 spells CSVEGFRAGVGETQYF. CDR3 DNA sequence: TGCAGCGTGGAGGGGTTCCGGGCCGGGGTAGGAGAGACCCAGTACTTC.

This clonotype appeared a few times. The chain joins TRBV11-2 to TRBJ2-2; D possibly matches TRBD1 or TRBD2 (6 bases each). Trimming removed 9 bases from V and 7 bases from J, with 24 bases in between. CDR3 length: 16 amino acids. Germline V gene sequence: CDR1 SGHAT, CDR2 FQNNGV. The CDR3 region is CASISSRGPRGGELFF. The CDR3 DNA is TGTGCCAGTATTTCGTCGCGGGGCCCCAGGGGCGGGGAGCTGTTTTTT.

This clonotype was counted many times. The chain combines TRBV27 with TRBJ1-1; D unresolved. The CDR3 length is 16 residues. Trimming removed 3 bases from V and 2 bases from J, with 16 bases in between. Germline loops: CDR1 MNHEY, CDR2 SMNVEV (reference sequence). CDR3 amino acids: CASSFTTPFINTEAFF. DNA for the CDR3: TGTGCCAGCAGTTTCACCACGCCCTTTATCAACACTGAAGCTTTCTTT.

In the case of this clonotype: One base away lies a much larger clone, so this may be a sequencing read error. The DNA for the CDR3 is TGCAGTGCTAGCGGGGGCGGCGGGACGGTGGTCGGGGAGCTGTTTTTT. Its translation is CSASGGGGTVVGELFF. The chain has TRBV20-1 and TRBJ2-2; TRBD1 or TRBD2 may be the D gene (6 bases each). Germline-derived CDR1 and CDR2 are DFQATT and SNEGSKA (reference sequence). The CDR3 length is 16 residues. Trimming left V 3 bases short and J 7 bases short, with 21 bases between.

This clonotype was counted ten times or more. J is TRBJ2-4 and V is TRBV28, with 8 bases that match TRBD1. Germline assignment: CDR1 MDHEN and CDR2 SYDVKM. The V and J ends lost 3 bases and 3 bases, in that order; junction bases with no gene match: 10. The CDR3 has 17 amino acids. As DNA, the CDR3 is TGTGCCAGCAGTTTCCACAGGGGGAGTATAGGCAAAAACATTCAGTACTTC. Translated: CASSFHRGSIGKNIQYF.

The V call is TRBV5-8, the J call TRBJ1-1, with 7 bases lining up with TRBD1. V shed 1 base, J shed 7 bases, and the junction held 10 bases outside the gene matches. The length of the CDR3 is 15 residues. Germline V gene sequence: CDR1 SGHTS, CDR2 YDEGEE. CDR3 DNA sequence: TGTGCCAGCAGCTTGACAGGGGCGAGTTGGGGTGAAGCTTTCTTT. Encoded protein: CASSLTGASWGEAFF.

This clonotype came up many times. The V call is TRBV19, the J call TRBJ2-1, with 12 bases lining up with TRBD2. Germline values: CDR1 LNHDA, CDR2 SQIVND (reference sequence). The CDR3 totals 19 residues. V gave up 5 bases and J gave up 0 bases; unmatched junction bases: 11. This chain's CDR3 is CASSLLGLAGLGSYNEQFF. The CDR3 DNA is TGTGCCAGTAGTCTTCTCGGACTAGCGGGGCTAGGCTCCTACAATGAGCAGTTCTTC.

This clonotype was counted ten times or more. V usage is TRBV11-3 and J usage is TRBJ2-7, with D tentatively TRBD1 (5 bases). The CDR3 has 13 amino acids. Trimming stripped 5 bases from V and 6 bases from J, with 14 bases between. Germline V CDR1 and CDR2: SGHNT, YENEEA. The CDR3 reads CASSKTASGEQYF. CDR3 DNA: TGTGCCAGCAGCAAGACAGCCTCGGGCGAGCAGTACTTC.

This clonotype was recorded a few times. The chain joins TRBV19 to TRBJ2-5; 9 bases are shared with TRBD2. The length of the CDR3 is 15 residues. The germline gives CDR1 LNHDA, CDR2 SQIVND (reference sequence). V gave up 4 bases and J gave up 2 bases; unmatched junction bases: 5. The CDR3 bases are TGTGCCAGTAGTACCACTCTAGCGGGGCAAGAGACCCAGTACTTC. Its protein product is CASSTTLAGQETQYF.